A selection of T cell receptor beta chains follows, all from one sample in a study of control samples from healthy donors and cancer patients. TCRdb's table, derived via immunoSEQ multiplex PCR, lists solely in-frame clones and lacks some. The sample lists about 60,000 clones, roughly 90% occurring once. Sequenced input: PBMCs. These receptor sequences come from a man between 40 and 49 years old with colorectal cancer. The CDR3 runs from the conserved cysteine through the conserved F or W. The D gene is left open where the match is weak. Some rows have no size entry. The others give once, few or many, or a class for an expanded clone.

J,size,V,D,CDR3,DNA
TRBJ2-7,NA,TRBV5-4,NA,CASSLDLYEQYF,TGTGCCAGCAGCTTGGACCTCTACGAGCAGTACTTC
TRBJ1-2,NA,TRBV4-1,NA,CASSQDRSRESYGYTF,TGCGCCAGCAGCCAAGATAGAAGCAGGGAGAGCTATGGCTACACCTTC
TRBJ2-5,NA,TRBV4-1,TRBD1,CASSQDGTGWETQYF,TGCGCCAGCAGCCAAGACGGGACAGGGTGGGAGACCCAGTACTTC
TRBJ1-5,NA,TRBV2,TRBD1,CASRRQGGGNQPQHF,TGTGCCAGCAGACGACAGGGTGGGGGCAATCAGCCCCAGCATTTT
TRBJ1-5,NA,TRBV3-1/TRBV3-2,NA,CASGREDQPQHF,TGTGCCAGCGGGAGGGAGGATCAGCCCCAGCATTTT
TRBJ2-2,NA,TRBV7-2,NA,CASSRESGSAGELFF,TGTGCCAGCAGCCGGGAGAGTGGGTCGGCCGGGGAGCTGTTTTTT
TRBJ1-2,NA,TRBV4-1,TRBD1,CASSQNRGNYGYTF,TGCGCCAGCAGCCAAAACAGGGGAAACTATGGCTACACCTTC
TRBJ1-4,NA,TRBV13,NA,CASSLGTGDHEKLFF,TGTGCCAGCAGCTTAGGAACGGGGGACCATGAAAAACTGTTTTTT
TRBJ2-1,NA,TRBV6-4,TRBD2,CASSEWGGRNEQFF,TGTGCCAGCAGTGAGTGGGGCGGGAGGAATGAGCAGTTCTTC
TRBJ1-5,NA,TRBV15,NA,CATSNTRRGNLGNQPQHF,TGTGCCACCAGCAATACCCGCCGCGGGAACCTCGGCAATCAGCCCCAGCATTTT
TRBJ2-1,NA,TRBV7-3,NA,CASSNKVGGGYNEQFF,TGTGCCAGCAGCAATAAGGTCGGGGGCGGTTACAATGAGCAGTTCTTC
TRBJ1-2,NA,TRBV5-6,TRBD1,CASIRGHSNYGYTF,TGTGCCAGCATAAGGGGGCACTCTAACTATGGCTACACCTTC
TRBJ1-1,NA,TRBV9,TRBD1,CASSVSGGGSTEAFF,TGTGCCAGCAGCGTCTCAGGGGGCGGGAGCACTGAAGCTTTCTTT
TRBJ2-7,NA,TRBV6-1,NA,CASSEPGPYEQYF,TGTGCCAGCAGTGAACCAGGTCCCTACGAGCAGTACTTC
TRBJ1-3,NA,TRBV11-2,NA,CASSLDPGGNTIYF,TGTGCCAGCAGCTTAGATCCAGGTGGAAACACCATATATTTT
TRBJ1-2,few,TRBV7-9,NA,CASSSSGRNYGYTF,TGTGCCAGCAGCTCTTCGGGCAGGAACTATGGCTACACCTTC
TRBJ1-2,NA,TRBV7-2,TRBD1,CASSLWGQGRGYTF,TGTGCCAGCAGCTTATGGGGACAGGGCCGCGGCTACACCTTC
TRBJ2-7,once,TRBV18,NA,CASSPPQGNYEQYF,TGTGCCAGCTCACCACCCCAAGGGAACTACGAGCAGTACTTC
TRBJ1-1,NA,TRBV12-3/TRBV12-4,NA,CASSLQANTEAFF,TGTGCCAGCAGTTTGCAGGCGAACACTGAAGCTTTCTTT
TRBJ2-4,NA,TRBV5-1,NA,CASSKPMSGQANIQYF,TGCGCCAGCAGCAAGCCTATGTCGGGGCAGGCAAACATTCAGTACTTC
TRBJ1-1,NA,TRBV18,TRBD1,CASTGAALGRTEAFF,TGTGCCAGCACAGGGGCAGCCCTTGGAAGGACTGAAGCTTTCTTT
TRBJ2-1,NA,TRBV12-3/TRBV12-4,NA,CASSFGGRGQFF,TGTGCCAGCAGTTTTGGGGGGCGGGGGCAGTTCTTC
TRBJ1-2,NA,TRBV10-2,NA,CASTGQSYGYTF,TGCGCCAGCACTGGGCAATCCTATGGCTACACCTTC
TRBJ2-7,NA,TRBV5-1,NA,CASSPGRAGAYEQYF,TGCGCCAGCAGCCCAGGGCGCGCAGGGGCCTACGAGCAGTACTTC
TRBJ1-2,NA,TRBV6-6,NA,CASSYQPGGANYGYTF,TGTGCCAGCAGTTACCAGCCGGGGGGAGCTAACTATGGCTACACCTTC
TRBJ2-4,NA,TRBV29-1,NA,CSVETDSLNIQYF,TGCAGCGTCGAGACGGACAGCTTAAACATTCAGTACTTC
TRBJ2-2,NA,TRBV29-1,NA,CSVYTGELFF,TGCAGCGTATACACCGGGGAGCTGTTTTTT
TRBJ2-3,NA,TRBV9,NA,CASSVGVGQSTDTQYF,TGTGCCAGCAGCGTAGGGGTAGGACAGAGCACAGATACGCAGTATTTT
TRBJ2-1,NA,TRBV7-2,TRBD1,CASSSMGQRYNEQFF,TGTGCCAGCAGCTCTATGGGACAGCGATACAATGAGCAGTTCTTC
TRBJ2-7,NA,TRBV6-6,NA,CASSLRDYEQYF,TGTGCCAGCAGTTTGCGGGATTACGAGCAGTACTTC
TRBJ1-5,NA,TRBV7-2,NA,CASSFVGVGPVVSNQPQHF,TGTGCCAGCAGCTTTGTGGGAGTAGGACCCGTCGTTAGCAATCAGCCCCAGCATTTT
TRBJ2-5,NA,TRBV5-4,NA,CASSRKGGAQETQYF,TGTGCCAGCAGCCGAAAGGGGGGGGCGCAAGAGACCCAGTACTTC
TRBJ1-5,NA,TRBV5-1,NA,CASSSGLGSNQPQHF,TGCGCCAGCAGCTCTGGACTCGGTAGCAATCAGCCCCAGCATTTT
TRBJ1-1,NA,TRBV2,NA,CASSEALQGITFF,TGTGCCAGCAGTGAAGCGCTTCAGGGGATAACTTTCTTT
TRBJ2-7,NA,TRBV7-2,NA,CASSLEQGRGEQYF,TGTGCCAGCAGCTTAGAACAGGGAAGGGGCGAGCAGTACTTC
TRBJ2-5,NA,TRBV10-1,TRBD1,CASSRTGTTQETQYF,TGCGCCAGCAGTAGGACAGGGACAACGCAAGAGACCCAGTACTTC
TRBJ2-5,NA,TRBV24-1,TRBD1,CATSEPGQGVRSETQYF,TGTGCCACCAGTGAGCCGGGACAGGGAGTCCGGAGCGAGACCCAGTACTTC
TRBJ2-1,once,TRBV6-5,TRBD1,CASSYRAGGYNEQFF,TGTGCCAGCAGTTACCGGGCAGGGGGTTACAATGAGCAGTTCTTC
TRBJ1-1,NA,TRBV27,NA,CASSLYDQNTEAFF,TGTGCCAGCAGTTTATATGACCAGAACACTGAAGCTTTCTTT
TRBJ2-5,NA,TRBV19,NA,CASSIEGTGRETQYF,TGTGCCAGTAGTATAGAAGGGACCGGGCGGGAGACCCAGTACTTC
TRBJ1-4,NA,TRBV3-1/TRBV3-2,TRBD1,CASSQDDRDREKLFF,TGTGCCAGCAGCCAAGATGACAGGGATCGTGAAAAACTGTTTTTT
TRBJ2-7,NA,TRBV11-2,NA,CASSLFAEGSHYEQYF,TGTGCCAGCAGCCTCTTCGCGGAAGGGAGCCACTACGAGCAGTACTTC
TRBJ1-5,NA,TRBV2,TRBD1,CASSEGRGRNQPQHF,TGTGCCAGCAGTGAAGGCAGGGGGCGGAATCAGCCCCAGCATTTT
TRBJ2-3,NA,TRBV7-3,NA,CASSNSRGENTQYF,TGTGCCAGCAGCAACAGCAGGGGAGAAAATACGCAGTATTTT
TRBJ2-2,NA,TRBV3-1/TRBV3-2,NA,CASSNSVSGELFF,TGTGCCAGCAGTAATTCAGTTTCCGGGGAGCTGTTTTTT
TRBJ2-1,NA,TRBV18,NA,CASSPEQYNEQFF,TGTGCCAGCTCACCAGAGCAGTACAATGAGCAGTTCTTC
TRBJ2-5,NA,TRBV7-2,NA,CASSSGARTVAPETQYF,TGTGCCAGCAGTTCAGGGGCGCGAACAGTAGCTCCGGAGACCCAGTACTTC
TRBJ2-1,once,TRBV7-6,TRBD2,CASSPRRSSGQGNEQFF,TGTGCCAGCAGCCCCCGAAGGTCTAGCGGGCAGGGGAATGAGCAGTTCTTC
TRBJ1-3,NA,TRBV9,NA,CASSAPRGSGNTIYF,TGTGCCAGCAGCGCCCCCCGTGGGTCTGGAAACACCATATATTTT
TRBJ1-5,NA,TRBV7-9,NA,CASSWGQANQPQHF,TGTGCCAGCTCCTGGGGGCAGGCTAATCAGCCCCAGCATTTT
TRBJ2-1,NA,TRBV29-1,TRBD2,CSARTSGGFNEQFF,TGCAGCGCCCGGACTAGCGGGGGTTTTAATGAGCAGTTCTTC